The 25 T cell receptor beta chains below come from one sample, sequenced in a study of T cell repertoires in cytomegalovirus infection. TCRdb passed the reads through MiXCR, listing each CDR3 protein once. The sample has 100,000 to 150,000 distinct CDR3 sequences; 32% are singletons. These TCRs' antigens remain unknown. The specimen was CD8+ T cells from cultured PBMCs, collected from culture after CMV antigen stimulation. The source is a human donor in good health (CMV status not recorded). Some clones in this sample may be carry-over from other donors' samples.

This clonotype was seen at least ten times. This chain uses TRBV7-2 with TRBJ2-3; D gene ambiguous. Looked up from germline, CDR1 is SGHTA and CDR2 is FQGNSA. This CDR3 has 12 amino acids. Trimming removed 3 bases from V and 6 bases from J, with 7 bases in between. The CDR3 spells CASSFVLDTQYF. CDR3 nucleotide sequence: TGTGCCAGCAGCTTTGTTTTGGATACGCAGTATTTT.

As to this clonotype: A much larger clonotype is one base distant, so this may be a read error. The gene calls are TRBV7-2 and TRBJ1-2; TRBD1 matches 9 bases. This CDR3 is built from 17 residues. V lost 4 bases and J lost 5; bases outside the gene matches: 14. Germline V gene data show CDR1 as SGHTA and CDR2 as FQGNSA. This CDR3 reads CASSYIPGDRGTYGYTF. CDR3 nucleotides: TGTGCCAGCAGCTACATCCCCGGCGACAGGGGGACTTATGGCTACACCTTC.

The chain has TRBV6-6 and TRBJ1-5; D may be TRBD1 (5 bases). Trimming shortened V by 6 bases and J by 12 bases, and 15 bases separated the two germline ends. In germline, CDR1 is MNHNY, CDR2 SVGAGI (reference sequence). This CDR3 region has 12 residues. CDR3 sequence: CASSQPRAIQHF. As DNA, the CDR3 is TGTGCCAGCAGCCAACCCAGGGCGATCCAGCATTTT.

V usage is TRBV3-1 and J usage is TRBJ1-1; 9 nucleotides line up with TRBD1. The CDR3 length is 13 residues. From germline, CDR1 is LGHDT and CDR2 YNNKEL (reference sequence). V trimming: 4 bases; J trimming: 7 bases; junction bases outside the gene matches: 4. DNA for the CDR3: TGTGCCAGCAGCCTTGGGACAGGGATTGAAGCTTTCTTT. The encoded protein is CASSLGTGIEAFF. The full variable domain, completed using reference TRBV3-1 and TRBJ1-1, is DTAVSQTPKYLVTQMGNDKSIKCEQNLGHDTMYWYKQDSKKFLKIMFSYNNKELIINETVPNRFSPKSPDKAHLNLHINSLELGDSAVYFCASSLGTGIEAFFGQGTRLTVV.

The chain uses TRBV4-1 and TRBJ1-6; possible D gene TRBD1, 6 bases. The CDR3 totals 15 residues. V was pared by 1 base and J by 8 bases, with 12 bases between. The V gene's germline CDR1 is MGHRA and CDR2 YSYEKL. CDR3 DNA: TGCGCCAGCAGCCAAGTACCAGGGGTCGATTCACCCCTCCACTTT. Amino acids: CASSQVPGVDSPLHF.

This clonotype was counted once. The chain is built from TRBV7-1 and TRBJ1-2, with 7 bases matching TRBD1. TRBV7-1 is an ORF; its function is uncertain. The CDR3 has 14 amino acids. The V gene end was trimmed by 5 bases and the J gene end by 4 bases; junction bases not matched to a gene: 7. The CDR3 sequence is CASSASGQSYGYTF. The CDR3 DNA reads as TGTGCCAGCAGCGCATCGGGACAGAGCTATGGCTACACCTTC.

This clonotype showed up just a few times. V usage is TRBV7-2 and J usage is TRBJ1-1; unclear D gene. Germline assignment: CDR1 SGHTA and CDR2 FQGNSA. CDR3 length equals 15 residues. Trimming took off 2 bases at V and 1 base at J, with 11 bases between the two ends. CDR3 protein: CASSLNSFANTEAFF. The CDR3 DNA follows: TGTGCCAGCAGCTTAAACAGTTTTGCGAACACTGAAGCTTTCTTT.

V and J are TRBV7-9 and TRBJ1-4, with 7 positions matching TRBD1. V lost 0 bases, J lost 6 bases, and 4 bases stayed unmatched. This CDR3 has 15 amino acids. Germline-derived CDR1 and CDR2 are SEHNR and FQNEAQ (reference sequence). CDR3 in amino acids: CASSLAVGGYEKLFF. DNA for the CDR3: TGTGCCAGCAGCTTAGCAGTAGGGGGCTATGAAAAACTGTTTTTT.

This rearrangement joins TRBV19 to TRBJ1-1, with D perhaps matching TRBD1 (6 bases). Germline-derived CDR1 and CDR2 are LNHDA and SQIVND (reference sequence). The CDR3 totals 15 residues. Trimming took off 1 base at V and 5 bases at J, with 14 bases between the two ends. The CDR3: CASSIVGGAETEAFF. The CDR3 DNA sequence: TGTGCCAGTAGTATAGTTGGGGGCGCGGAAACTGAAGCTTTCTTT.

The rearrangement links TRBV19 to TRBJ1-5, with D unclear. The CDR3 has 13 amino acids. CDR1 is LNHDA and CDR2 is SQIVND in the germline V gene (reference sequence). Trimming took 3 bases from V and 8 from J, leaving 11 bases between them. CDR3 amino acids: CASSILSPEPQHF. CDR3 DNA sequence: TGTGCCAGTAGTATCCTATCCCCAGAGCCCCAGCATTTT.

The chain couples TRBV2 to TRBJ1-6; a possible D gene is TRBD1 (5 bases). Germline lookup yields CDR1 SNHLY and CDR2 FYNNEI. V was clipped by 6 bases and J by 5 bases, with 14 bases between them. CDR3 size: 15 residues. The CDR3 region has the DNA TGTGCCAGCAGCCGCGACAGCTGGAATAATTCACCCCTCCACTTT. It specifies CASSRDSWNNSPLHF.

This clonotype came up a few times. The V call is TRBV13, the J call TRBJ2-7; 9 bases align to TRBD1. Losses at the gene ends were 1 base for V and 7 bases for J; bases not matched to a gene: 14. This CDR3 is built from 17 residues. Germline V gives CDR1 PRHDT, CDR2 FYEKMQ (reference sequence). CDR3 sequence reads: CASSLAGTGTSSGEQYF. Here the CDR3 DNA reads TGTGCCAGCAGCTTAGCGGGGACAGGGACCTCGTCGGGGGAGCAGTACTTC.

This clonotype was detected only a few times. The chain combines TRBV12-3 or TRBV12-4 with TRBJ2-7; 11 nucleotides line up with TRBD2. The V gene end was trimmed by 6 bases and the J gene end by 6 bases; junction bases not matched to a gene: 13. CDR3 length: 16 amino acids. CDR3 sequence: CASSSLLAGGSREQYF. The DNA for the CDR3 is TGTGCCAGCAGCTCACTCCTAGCGGGGGGCTCTCGCGAGCAGTACTTC.

This chain connects TRBV6-2 or TRBV6-3 to TRBJ1-5; D is ambiguous. V was clipped by 2 bases and J by 0 bases, with 11 bases between them. CDR1 is MNHEY, CDR2 SVGEGT, per germline. The CDR3 runs 16 residues. CDR3 bases: TGTGCCAGCAGTTACCTAGGCACGAATAGCAATCAGCCCCAGCATTTT. It yields the protein CASSYLGTNSNQPQHF.

The chain combines TRBV7-2 with TRBJ2-3, with D perhaps matching TRBD2 (6 bases). The V and J ends lost 2 bases and 3 bases respectively, with 15 bases between them. This CDR3 is built from 16 residues. Germline loops: CDR1 SGHTA, CDR2 FQGNSA. The CDR3, as DNA: TGTGCCAGCAGCTTATATCGCGGGGAGTGGACAGATACGCAGTATTTT. Translated: CASSLYRGEWTDTQYF.

This clonotype was seen a handful of times. V is TRBV6-2 or TRBV6-3 and J is TRBJ2-1; D is possibly TRBD2 (5 bases). This CDR3 has 16 amino acids. Trimming cost V 7 bases and J 5 bases, with 21 bases left between them. Germline V lookup: CDR1 MNHEY, CDR2 SVGEGT. The CDR3 nucleotides read TGTGCCAGCACCATAAGGAGGACCTATTACCACAATGAGCAGTTCTTC. Translated: CASTIRRTYYHNEQFF.

The chain couples TRBV12-5 to TRBJ1-1; no definite D call. The CDR3 contains 17 residues. Germline CDR1 is LGHNT and CDR2 is FRNRAP. The V end lost 0 bases, the J end lost 1 base, and 15 bases lay between the germline ends. The CDR3 DNA reads TGTGCTAGTGGTTTGGTACTGTCCTCCTCCGGGAACACTGAAGCTTTCTTT. It codes for CASGLVLSSSGNTEAFF.

This clonotype was counted between two and nine times. The chain carries TRBV12-3 or TRBV12-4 and TRBJ1-3; D ambiguous. Trimming shortened V by 6 bases and J by 4 bases, and 7 bases separated the two germline ends. There are 12 residues in the CDR3. CDR3 amino acids: CASRFTGNTIYF. The CDR3 DNA follows: TGTGCCAGCAGGTTCACAGGAAACACCATATATTTT.

The rearrangement uses TRBV11-2 and TRBJ2-5; 7 bases agree with TRBD2. Trimming cost V 6 bases and J 2 bases; bases outside gene matches: 3. Germline V gene sequence: CDR1 SGHAT, CDR2 FQNNGV. There are 13 residues in the CDR3. The CDR3 coding sequence is TGTGCCAGCAGTAGGACTAGGCAAGAGACCCAGTACTTC. Translated, it gives CASSRTRQETQYF.

The rearrangement joins TRBV19 to TRBJ1-2, with 7 bases identical to TRBD1. From germline, CDR1 is LNHDA and CDR2 SQIVND (reference sequence). The CDR3 has 17 residues. The V and J ends lost 7 bases and 3 bases, in that order; junction bases with no gene match: 17. The CDR3 reads CASTKSRGGTDYYGYTF. For the CDR3, the DNA is TGTGCCAGTACCAAAAGCCGGGGGGGGACAGACTACTATGGCTACACCTTC.

The V gene is TRBV4-3, the J gene TRBJ2-4; D is possibly TRBD1 or TRBD2 (5 bases each). The CDR3 is 16 residues long. Germline V gives CDR1 LGHNA, CDR2 YSLEER. V was cut by 0 bases and J by 12 bases, with 21 bases left in between. CDR3 nucleotides: TGCGCCAGCAGCCAAGATTGGGCAAAATCGGGGCAGACTCAGTACTTC. Translation: CASSQDWAKSGQTQYF.

The table lists this clonotype with a few counts. The V gene is TRBV7-3, the J gene TRBJ1-1, with D possibly TRBD1 on 5 matching bases. V was shortened by 5 bases and J by 6 bases, with 13 bases between the two germline ends. CDR1 is SGHTA and CDR2 is FQGTGA in the germline V gene. CDR3 length equals 13 residues. CDR3 protein: CASSPGWGAEAFF. In nucleotides, the CDR3 is TGTGCCAGCAGCCCCGGATGGGGCGCTGAAGCTTTCTTT.

The gene calls are TRBV5-3 and TRBJ1-1; D is unresolved. TRBV5-3 is annotated as an ORF whose role is uncertain. The ends were cut back, 8 bases at V and 5 bases at J, with 16 bases in the middle. The CDR3 has 13 residues. CDR3 nucleotides: TGTGCCAGCACCCCGCCCGGAACTACTGAAGCTTTCTTT. Protein sequence: CASTPPGTTEAFF.

This clonotype showed up just a few times. The rearrangement joins TRBV6-1 to TRBJ1-5, with D tentatively TRBD1 (5 bases). The ends were cut back, 8 bases at V and 4 bases at J, with 12 bases in the middle. The CDR3 extends over 13 amino acids. Looked up from germline, CDR1 is MNHNS and CDR2 is SASEGT. CDR3 sequence: CASWQGGNQPQHF. The CDR3 nucleotides read TGTGCCAGCTGGCAGGGAGGAAATCAGCCCCAGCATTTT.

The chain uses TRBV4-2 and TRBJ2-4; D unclear. The V and J ends lost 2 bases and 0 bases respectively, with 2 bases between them. The CDR3 spans 13 residues. CDR1 is LGHNA, CDR2 YNFKEQ, per germline. In DNA, the CDR3 is TGTGCCAGCAGCCAATTAGCCAAAAACATTCAGTACTTC. This translates into CASSQLAKNIQYF.